A selection of T cell receptor beta chains follows, all from one sample in a study of blood T cell repertoires in COVID-19. TCRdb's table, derived via immunoSEQ multiplex PCR, lists solely in-frame clones and lacks some. The sample holds more than 70,000 clones, approximately 90% seen once. What was sequenced was peripheral blood. The receptors here all came from a woman aged 50 to 60 in a cohort sampled during active COVID-19. The CDR3 runs from the conserved cysteine through the conserved F or W. Fields, in order: clone size, J gene, CDR3 length, D gene, V gene, CDR3 DNA, CDR3 protein. A D gene is named only where the DNA matches it firmly. Some rows mark clone size as missing; the rest say once, few, many or name a class of expanded clone.

abundance: -
j_gene: TRBJ1-6
len: 12
d_gene: -
v_gene: TRBV4-1
CDR3nt: TGCGCCAGCAGCCAAGCTCCACAGCCCCTCCACTTT
CDR3aa: CASSQAPQPLHF

abundance: -
j_gene: TRBJ2-3
len: 18
d_gene: TRBD2
v_gene: TRBV7-3
CDR3nt: TGTGCCAGCAGCTTAACCCCCAGGCTAGCGGGAGGTGGAGATACGCAGTATTTT
CDR3aa: CASSLTPRLAGGGDTQYF

abundance: -
j_gene: TRBJ2-1
len: 18
d_gene: TRBD2
v_gene: TRBV5-1
CDR3nt: TGCGCCAGCAGCTTGGCGGGGACTAGCGGGAGAGGGACCAATGAGCAGTTCTTC
CDR3aa: CASSLAGTSGRGTNEQFF

abundance: -
j_gene: TRBJ2-7
len: 15
d_gene: -
v_gene: TRBV6-5
CDR3nt: TGTGCCAGCAGTTACCGTGGAGGGTCGGCCCACGAGCAGTACTTC
CDR3aa: CASSYRGGSAHEQYF

abundance: -
j_gene: TRBJ2-2
len: 14
d_gene: -
v_gene: TRBV11-2
CDR3nt: TGTGCCAGCAGCCGAGGGAGGAACACCGGGGAGCTGTTTTTT
CDR3aa: CASSRGRNTGELFF

abundance: -
j_gene: TRBJ1-2
len: 13
d_gene: -
v_gene: TRBV5-8
CDR3nt: TGTGCCAGCAGCTTACCGACAGGATATGGCTACACCTTC
CDR3aa: CASSLPTGYGYTF

abundance: -
j_gene: TRBJ2-2
len: 22
d_gene: TRBD1
v_gene: TRBV12-5
CDR3nt: TGTGCTAGTGGTTTTTATAGCCCCCTCCGAGAAACAGGGGGTCAGGTTGCCGGGGAGCTGTTTTTT
CDR3aa: CASGFYSPLRETGGQVAGELFF

abundance: -
j_gene: TRBJ2-5
len: 15
d_gene: -
v_gene: TRBV2
CDR3nt: TGTGCCAGCGTACAATTCCGGGGGAACCAAGAGACCCAGTACTTC
CDR3aa: CASVQFRGNQETQYF

abundance: -
j_gene: TRBJ2-3
len: 15
d_gene: -
v_gene: TRBV6-5
CDR3nt: TGTGCCAGCACCCTTCTTCCCCCCTCCTTGGATACGCAGTATTTT
CDR3aa: CASTLLPPSLDTQYF

abundance: -
j_gene: TRBJ1-4
len: 14
d_gene: -
v_gene: TRBV2
CDR3nt: TGTGCCAGCAGTGAATGGCCTGCGGAAGAAAAACTGTTTTTT
CDR3aa: CASSEWPAEEKLFF

abundance: -
j_gene: TRBJ1-1
len: 15
d_gene: TRBD1
v_gene: TRBV10-3
CDR3nt: TGTGCCATCAGCCGAGAGACAGGGGCACAGGAATCAGCTTTCTTT
CDR3aa: CAISRETGAQESAFF

abundance: -
j_gene: TRBJ1-1
len: 20
d_gene: -
v_gene: TRBV14
CDR3nt: TGTGCCAGCAGCCAAGTAATTTTATGGGGTCCAGGGAGGGGGAGCACTGAAGCTTTCTTT
CDR3aa: CASSQVILWGPGRGSTEAFF

abundance: -
j_gene: TRBJ2-2
len: 15
d_gene: -
v_gene: TRBV6-1
CDR3nt: TGTGCCAGCAGTGAAGAGCGGCTAGCTTCCGGGGAGCTGTTTTTT
CDR3aa: CASSEERLASGELFF

abundance: -
j_gene: TRBJ1-4
len: 14
d_gene: TRBD1
v_gene: TRBV3-1/TRBV3-2
CDR3nt: TGTGCCAGCAGCCCAGGGGGCGGAGGTGAAAAACTGTTTTTT
CDR3aa: CASSPGGGGEKLFF

abundance: once
j_gene: TRBJ2-5
len: 14
d_gene: -
v_gene: TRBV18
CDR3nt: TGTGCCAGCTCAGGAGGGACTCGACAAGAGACCCAGTACTTC
CDR3aa: CASSGGTRQETQYF

abundance: -
j_gene: TRBJ2-7
len: 15
d_gene: -
v_gene: TRBV5-1
CDR3nt: TGCGCCAGCAGCTGGTCGACAGCTAGCTCCTACGAGCAGTACTTC
CDR3aa: CASSWSTASSYEQYF

abundance: few
j_gene: TRBJ1-6
len: 15
d_gene: -
v_gene: TRBV3-1/TRBV3-2
CDR3nt: TGTGCCAGCAGTCGCACAGGCCAAATGGGCTCACCCCTCCACTTT
CDR3aa: CASSRTGQMGSPLHF

abundance: -
j_gene: TRBJ1-2
len: 13
d_gene: -
v_gene: TRBV28
CDR3nt: TGTGCCAGCAGTCCCGGAGCGGAATATGGCTACACCTTC
CDR3aa: CASSPGAEYGYTF

abundance: -
j_gene: TRBJ2-1
len: 15
d_gene: TRBD2
v_gene: TRBV6-4
CDR3nt: TGTGCCAGCAGTGACCATAGCGGGGGTAACAATGAGCAGTTCTTC
CDR3aa: CASSDHSGGNNEQFF

abundance: -
j_gene: TRBJ2-7
len: 14
d_gene: TRBD2
v_gene: TRBV18
CDR3nt: TGTGCCAGCTCCCTTCTAGCGGGAGGGCCCGAGCAGTACTTC
CDR3aa: CASSLLAGGPEQYF

abundance: once
j_gene: TRBJ2-7
len: 20
d_gene: TRBD2
v_gene: TRBV5-1
CDR3nt: TGCGCCAGCAGCTTGTCCACGGGGGCGGGAGGTACTAAGAGCTCCTACGAGCAGTACTTC
CDR3aa: CASSLSTGAGGTKSSYEQYF

abundance: -
j_gene: TRBJ2-1
len: 13
d_gene: -
v_gene: TRBV11-2
CDR3nt: TGTGCCAGCAGTTACGACGGGTACAATGAGCAGTTCTTC
CDR3aa: CASSYDGYNEQFF

abundance: -
j_gene: TRBJ2-3
len: 13
d_gene: -
v_gene: TRBV9
CDR3nt: TGTGCCAGCGGAGAGCGGTACACAGATACGCAGTATTTT
CDR3aa: CASGERYTDTQYF

abundance: -
j_gene: TRBJ1-4
len: 13
d_gene: -
v_gene: TRBV7-9
CDR3nt: TGTGCCAGCAGCTTAAGCGGATTTGAAAAACTGTTTTTT
CDR3aa: CASSLSGFEKLFF

abundance: few
j_gene: TRBJ2-7
len: 15
d_gene: -
v_gene: TRBV28
CDR3nt: TGTGCCAGCAGCCCTCCTCCAGGGGCCCCCTACGAGCAGTACTTC
CDR3aa: CASSPPPGAPYEQYF

abundance: once
j_gene: TRBJ1-1
len: 16
d_gene: -
v_gene: TRBV27
CDR3nt: TGTGCCAGCAGTTTACAGGCCCCCCCCGGTTCTTCTGAAGCTTTCTTT
CDR3aa: CASSLQAPPGSSEAFF